Detailed here is one T cell receptor beta chain. Its antigen is still unknown. The data are from a study of blood T cells in healthy people across ages. Study-wide points: Leaving the PBMCs unsorted stopped any conclusive comparison of naive versus antigen-experienced cells. Those diversity estimates obtained from one million T cells were thought to be underestimates. Any changes in expanded clonotypes were possibly confounded, as donor CMV status remained unknown.

The germline CDR1 and CDR2 sequences are KGHSH and LQKENI. This CDR3 contains 14 residues. V was trimmed by 4 bases and J by 3 bases, leaving 13 bases between them. For the second PCR, which ran for roughly 7 to 11 cycles, a sample-barcoded 5' primer and a J-beta primer mix were used. Each cDNA molecule was tagged by a template-switch adaptor that had 12 random nucleotides. TCRdb redid the calling of the 5' RACE reads with MiXCR, one entry per CDR3 protein. The table has about 680,000 distinct CDR3 sequences, about 52% seen once. Sequences were obtained from blood. The clonotype originates from a woman aged 55-75 years in good health. The chain joins TRBV18 to TRBJ2-7; perhaps TRBD2 as D (5 bases). The CDR3 DNA is TGTGCCAGCTCACTAGCAGAGGGTATCTACGAGCAGTACTTC. It specifies CASSLAEGIYEQYF.